These 2 T cell receptor beta chains were all obtained from the same sample, sequenced in a study of T cell responses to AZD1222 COVID-19 vaccine. The data were produced by immunoSEQ multiplex PCR, yet TCRdb's version contains in-frame clones alone and is incomplete. Of roughly 91,000 clones detected, approximately 90% appear once; the ten largest clones hold 2.5% to 3%. Sequenced here: peripheral blood, sampled on day 0 of AZD1222 vaccination. The receptors stem from an adult in good health.

Only a few counts were recorded for this clone. This chain links TRBV30 with TRBJ1-6, with 8 bases that match TRBD1. CDR1 is GTSNPN, CDR2 SVGIG, per germline (reference sequence). Unmatched junction bases numbered 2, after V lost 0 bases and J lost 7 bases. The CDR3 consists of 14 residues. CDR3 nucleotides: TGTGCCTGGAGTGTAAACAGGGGGAATTCACCCCTCCACTTT. Protein product: CAWSVNRGNSPLHF.

The V gene is TRBV6-4, the J gene TRBJ1-6; possible D gene TRBD1, 6 bases. The V and J ends lost 3 bases and 10 bases respectively, with 16 bases between them. Germline V gene data show CDR1 as MRHNA and CDR2 as SNTAGT. This CDR3 comprises 15 residues. CDR3 amino acids: CASSEVWTDDSPLHF. The CDR3 nucleotides are TGTGCCAGCAGTGAGGTTTGGACAGACGACTCACCCCTCCACTTT.